Listed below are T cell receptor beta chains from one sample, sequenced in a study of cytomegalovirus exposure and HLA in healthy donors. Sequencing used immunoSEQ multiplex PCR; TCRdb keeps in-frame clones, though not all of them. The repertoire holds about 110,000 clones, with roughly 73% as singletons. Sequencing was performed on PBMCs. These receptors all stem from a middle-aged man in good health and CMV-seronegative. CDR3s include the opening cysteine and the closing phenylalanine or tryptophan. The D gene is left open where the match is weak. Some rows mark clone size as missing; the rest say once, few, many or name a class of expanded clone.

j_gene	d_gene	v_gene	abundance	CDR3nt	CDR3aa
TRBJ1-4	NA	TRBV6-1	NA	TGTGCCAGCAGTAACAGGGCGGGTGAAAAACTGTTTTTT	CASSNRAGEKLFF
TRBJ1-5	TRBD1	TRBV19	NA	TGTGCCAGTAGTCCTGGGACAGCCCTACGGATCCATCAGCCCCAGCATTTT	CASSPGTALRIHQPQHF
TRBJ2-1	NA	TRBV9	NA	TGTGCCAGCAGCGAAAACGCCCGGACAAGTTACAATGAGCAGTTCTTC	CASSENARTSYNEQFF
TRBJ2-3	NA	TRBV6-4	NA	TGTGCCAGCAGTGGAGGGAGCACAGATACGCAGTATTTT	CASSGGSTDTQYF
TRBJ2-5	NA	TRBV7-2	NA	TGTGCCAGCAGTCCAGGGGGGCTCGCCTACCAAGAGACCCAGTACTTC	CASSPGGLAYQETQYF
TRBJ2-7	TRBD2	TRBV11-3	once	TGTGCCAGCAGCTCTCCTAGCGGAGCCTACGAGCAGTACTTC	CASSSPSGAYEQYF
TRBJ1-3	TRBD1	TRBV10-3	NA	TGTGCCATCAAATCCGGGACAGGGACCTCTGGAAACACCATATATTTT	CAIKSGTGTSGNTIYF
TRBJ1-6	NA	TRBV29-1	NA	TGCAGCGTTGGGCAGGGAGGTGACAATTCACCCCTCCACTTT	CSVGQGGDNSPLHF
TRBJ1-1	TRBD1	TRBV4-1	NA	TGCGCCAGCAGCCTCAGGGGGTTCACTGAAGCTTTCTTT	CASSLRGFTEAFF
TRBJ1-2	NA	TRBV6-1	NA	TGTGCCAGCAAGTGGGCCGGGATTGGCAACTATGGCTACACCTTC	CASKWAGIGNYGYTF
TRBJ2-7	TRBD2	TRBV12-5	NA	TGTGCTAGTGGTTTGGCACCTAGCCCGGGGGGCTCCTACGAGCAGTACTTC	CASGLAPSPGGSYEQYF
TRBJ2-2	NA	TRBV7-3	NA	TGTGCCAGCAGCCTTAAACACATGAACACCGGGGAGCTGTTTTTT	CASSLKHMNTGELFF
TRBJ1-2	NA	TRBV6-1	NA	TGTGCCAGCAGAGAGACTAGAGCTAACTATGGCTACACCTTC	CASRETRANYGYTF
TRBJ2-5	NA	TRBV11-2	NA	TGTGCCAGCAGCCCAGAGCCACAGGCCGTTCAAGAGACCCAGTACTTC	CASSPEPQAVQETQYF
TRBJ1-2	TRBD1	TRBV5-1	NA	TGCGCCAGCAGCTCCCCGGGACAGACGACCCAAACCGACTATGGCTACACCTTC	CASSSPGQTTQTDYGYTF
TRBJ1-1	NA	TRBV4-1	NA	TGCGCCAGCAGCCCGCGACAGAGTTCGGGAGCTTTCTTT	CASSPRQSSGAFF
TRBJ2-7	NA	TRBV7-6	NA	TGTGCCAGCAGCCCGAGGTCTTTATTTGGCTACGAGCAGTACTTC	CASSPRSLFGYEQYF
TRBJ2-5	TRBD1	TRBV7-9	NA	TGTGCCAGCAGCTTCGGACAGGGGGATCAGACCCAGTACTTC	CASSFGQGDQTQYF
TRBJ2-7	TRBD1	TRBV5-4	NA	TGTGCCAGCAGCTACCGGGACAGGGGCTACATCGAGCAGTACTTC	CASSYRDRGYIEQYF
TRBJ1-3	TRBD1	TRBV7-2	NA	TGTGCCAGCAGCCCGAGGACAGGTCATGGAAACACCATATATTTT	CASSPRTGHGNTIYF
TRBJ2-2	TRBD1	TRBV7-8	NA	TGTGCCAGCAGCCCCTTAGGCGGGACAGGGAACACCGGGGAGCTGTTTTTT	CASSPLGGTGNTGELFF
TRBJ1-3	TRBD1	TRBV6-1	NA	TGTGCCAGCAGTGAGGTTTCGGACAGGCGCTTCTCTGGAAACACCATATATTTT	CASSEVSDRRFSGNTIYF
TRBJ2-7	TRBD1	TRBV18	once	TGTGCCAGCTCACCTTCCAGGACAGGGACCTACGAGCAGTACTTC	CASSPSRTGTYEQYF
TRBJ1-1	NA	TRBV5-1	NA	TGCGCCAGCAGCTTGGCCCCTGGGGGGGGCGCGCGAACTGAAGCTTTCTTT	CASSLAPGGGARTEAFF
TRBJ1-5	NA	TRBV2	NA	TGTGCCAGCAGTTTGTGGGAGAATCAGCCCCAGCATTTT	CASSLWENQPQHF
TRBJ1-4	TRBD1	TRBV15	NA	TGTGCCACCAGCAGTGCCAGGGGGATTAATGAAAAACTGTTTTTT	CATSSARGINEKLFF
TRBJ1-6	NA	TRBV7-2	NA	TGTGCCAGCAGCCCCCCTCCACGGGGGTCACCCCTCCACTTT	CASSPPPRGSPLHF
TRBJ1-2	NA	TRBV4-1	once	TGCGCCAGCAGCCAAGAGGGGGGTCCCAACTATGGCTACACCTTC	CASSQEGGPNYGYTF
TRBJ1-2	TRBD1	TRBV6-5	NA	TGTGCCAGCAGTTACTCTACAGGGGATGGCTACACCTTC	CASSYSTGDGYTF
TRBJ2-3	NA	TRBV10-2	NA	TGCGCCAGCAGTGAGGGGGGGATTTACACAGATACGCAGTATTTT	CASSEGGIYTDTQYF
TRBJ1-2	TRBD1	TRBV5-1	NA	TGCGCCAGCAGCTTGACAGGGGCCGGGTATGGCTACACCTTC	CASSLTGAGYGYTF
TRBJ2-7	TRBD1	TRBV18	NA	TGTGCCAGCTCACACGGGACAGGGGGCCACGAGCAGTACTTC	CASSHGTGGHEQYF
TRBJ2-7	TRBD1	TRBV6-1	few	TGTGCCAGCAGTGAAAGGGGGACGACAGGGAGCTCCTACGAGCAGTACTTC	CASSERGTTGSSYEQYF
TRBJ2-1	TRBD2	TRBV10-3	NA	TGTGCCATCCGGGGACTAGCGGGGTACAATGAGCAGTTCTTC	CAIRGLAGYNEQFF
TRBJ2-1	TRBD2	TRBV6-1	few	TGTGCCAGCAGTGAAGGGGTCGGGAGCGGGGGGCGCTACAATGAGCAGTTCTTC	CASSEGVGSGGRYNEQFF
TRBJ1-6	NA	TRBV5-1	NA	TGCGCCAGCAGCTTGGAGGCGGGGAGCTCCTATAATTCACCCCTCCACTTT	CASSLEAGSSYNSPLHF
TRBJ1-2	TRBD1	TRBV15	NA	TGTGCCACCAGCAGAGGAGGGGGCACTGGCTACACCTTC	CATSRGGGTGYTF
TRBJ2-1	TRBD2	TRBV7-6	NA	TGTGCCAGCAGCTCCCCGATTCGCGGGGGGATTTACGAGCAGTTCTTC	CASSSPIRGGIYEQFF
TRBJ2-2	TRBD2	TRBV7-3	NA	TGTGCCAGCAGCCCCAGGGCAGCGGGGGGGCTCGGGGAGCTGTTTTTT	CASSPRAAGGLGELFF
TRBJ1-1	TRBD1	TRBV19	NA	TGTGCCAGTACGGTTACCGGACAGGTAAACACTGAAGCTTTCTTT	CASTVTGQVNTEAFF
TRBJ2-7	TRBD2	TRBV18	NA	TGTGCCAGCTCACCCGGACTAGCGGGGGGGAGATACGAGCAGTACTTC	CASSPGLAGGRYEQYF
TRBJ1-2	NA	TRBV5-6	NA	TGTGCCAGCAGCTTTGCCGGGATGGGCTACACCTTC	CASSFAGMGYTF
TRBJ1-5	NA	TRBV19	NA	TGTGCCAGTAGTATTGGGGGAGGCAGCAATCAGCCCCAGCATTTT	CASSIGGGSNQPQHF
TRBJ1-1	NA	TRBV7-8	NA	TGTGCCAGCAGCTGGTCCGGACAGCCCCCTTCCTTT	CASSWSGQPPSF
TRBJ1-1	NA	TRBV6-6	NA	TGTGCCAGCAGTTACTCGGCCAGGGAAAACACTGAAGCTTTCTTT	CASSYSARENTEAFF
TRBJ1-1	NA	TRBV23-1	NA	TGCGCCAGCAGTCAATTGGATGAAAGGGGCACTGAAGCTTTCTTT	CASSQLDERGTEAFF
TRBJ2-4	NA	TRBV2	NA	TGTGCCAGCAGAAGAGAGGGACTAGCCAAAAACATTCAGTACTTC	CASRREGLAKNIQYF
TRBJ1-1	NA	TRBV6-4	NA	TGTGCCAGCAGAGACGCTGACAGGAACACTGAAGCTTTCTTT	CASRDADRNTEAFF
TRBJ1-1	TRBD1	TRBV6-6	NA	TGTGCCAGCAGGCCCGACAGGGCAAACACTGAAGCTTTCTTT	CASRPDRANTEAFF
TRBJ1-6	TRBD1	TRBV2	NA	TGTGCCAGCAGTGAAGGGGACAGGGTGAATTCACCCCTCCACTTT	CASSEGDRVNSPLHF
TRBJ2-5	NA	TRBV19	NA	TGTGCCAGTATTGACAGGTTCCAAGAGACCCAGTACTTC	CASIDRFQETQYF
TRBJ2-3	TRBD2	TRBV2	NA	TGTGCCAGCGGGGGGGTGGGCACAGATACGCAGTATTTT	CASGGVGTDTQYF
TRBJ2-5	NA	TRBV5-1	NA	TGCGCCAGCAGCTTGATGGCTCGAGAGACCCAGTACTTC	CASSLMARETQYF
TRBJ1-4	TRBD1	TRBV6-1	few	TGTGCCAGCAGTGCCGGGACAGGGTATGAAAAACTGTTTTTT	CASSAGTGYEKLFF
TRBJ2-7	NA	TRBV12-5	NA	TGTGCTAGTGGTCTGTACTACGAGCAGTACTTC	CASGLYYEQYF